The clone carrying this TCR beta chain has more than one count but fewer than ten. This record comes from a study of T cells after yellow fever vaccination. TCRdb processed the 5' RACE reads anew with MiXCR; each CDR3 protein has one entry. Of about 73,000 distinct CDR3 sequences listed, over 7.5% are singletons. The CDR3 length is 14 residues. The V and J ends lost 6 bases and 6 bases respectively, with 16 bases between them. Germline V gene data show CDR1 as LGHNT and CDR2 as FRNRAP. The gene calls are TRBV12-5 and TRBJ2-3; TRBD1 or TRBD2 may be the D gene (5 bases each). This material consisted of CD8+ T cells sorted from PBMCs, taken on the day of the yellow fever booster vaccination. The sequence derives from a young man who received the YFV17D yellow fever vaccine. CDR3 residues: CASGQGPPWDTQYF. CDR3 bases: TGTGCTAGTGGCCAGGGACCCCCCTGGGATACGCAGTATTTT. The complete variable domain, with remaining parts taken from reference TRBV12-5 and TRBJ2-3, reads DARVTQTPRHKVTEMGQEVTMRCQPILGHNTVFWYRQTMMQGLELLAYFRNRAPLDDSGMPKDRFSAEMPDATLATLKIQPSEPRDSAVYFCASGQGPPWDTQYFGPGTRLTVL.